The T cell receptor (beta chain) under discussion was sequenced for a study of cytomegalovirus exposure and HLA in healthy donors. The germline V gene encodes CDR1 SGHDT and CDR2 YYEEEE. The CDR3 contains 15 residues. The trim removed 4 bases at V and 4 bases at J, leaving 7 bases unmatched. The PCR contained 60 Vbeta and 13 Jbeta primers. Only in-frame clones appear in the TCRdb table, and some are missing; sequencing was by immunoSEQ multiplex PCR. The data show around 140,000 clones, 60% to 85% seen once. The chain employs TRBV5-6 and TRBJ2-3, with 9 bases lining up with TRBD2. The sequencing sample was made of PBMCs. The sequence derives from a woman aged 18-29 years in good health and CMV-seronegative. The DNA of the CDR3 is TGTGCCAGCAGCCTTAGCGGGAGTAGGGCAGATACGCAGTATTTT. Translation gives CASSLSGSRADTQYF.